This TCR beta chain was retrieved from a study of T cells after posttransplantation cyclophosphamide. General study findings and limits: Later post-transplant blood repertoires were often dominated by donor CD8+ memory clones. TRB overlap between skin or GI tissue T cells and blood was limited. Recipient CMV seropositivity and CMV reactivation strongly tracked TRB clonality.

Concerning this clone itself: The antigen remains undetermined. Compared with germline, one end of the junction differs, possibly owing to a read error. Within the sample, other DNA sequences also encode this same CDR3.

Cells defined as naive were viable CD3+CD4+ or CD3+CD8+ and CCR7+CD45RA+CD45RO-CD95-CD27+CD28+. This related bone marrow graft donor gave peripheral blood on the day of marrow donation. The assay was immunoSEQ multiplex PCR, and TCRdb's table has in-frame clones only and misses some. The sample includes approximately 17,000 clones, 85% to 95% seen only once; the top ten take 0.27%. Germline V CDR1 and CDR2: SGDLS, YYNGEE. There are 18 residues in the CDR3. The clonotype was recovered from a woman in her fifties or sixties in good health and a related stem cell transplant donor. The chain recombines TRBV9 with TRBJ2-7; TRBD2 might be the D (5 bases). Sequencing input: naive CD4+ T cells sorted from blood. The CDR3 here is CASSPELTWERSTYEQYF. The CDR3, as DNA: TGTGCCAGCAGCCCAGAATTGACATGGGAGCGGTCCACCTATGAGCAGTACTTC.